This TCR beta chain was recovered during a study of T cell repertoires in aging, cancer and after chemotherapy. About the study: Six age groups, ranging from 30 or younger to 70 or older, included the donors.

Trimming took 0 bases from V and 3 from J, leaving 7 bases between them. Germline assignment: CDR1 SGHRS and CDR2 YFSETQ. The CDR3 contains 13 residues. Findings and limits, study-wide: In cancer patients, declining TCR diversity with age involved lost richness and lost evenness. Across the chemotherapy interval, each cancer cohort showed higher median generation probability, suggesting thymic rebound. Untreated cancer patients had significantly lower blood TCR diversity than age-matched healthy donors.

Amplification of TCR beta used genomic DNA extracted from peripheral blood. TRB rearrangements spanning V, D and J were amplified using mixed TRB-A/B primers. MiXCR, run by TCRdb on the multiplex PCR reads, gives a single entry per CDR3 protein. The table lists 9,500 or so distinct CDR3 sequences, 20% to 25% of them singletons. This clonotype has a handful of counts. Its antigen is not identified. Input material: blood. This sequence was found in a human donor in good health. The chain is built from TRBV5-1 and TRBJ2-7; D remains unclear. The chain's CDR3 is CASSLDGIYEQYF. CDR3 bases: TGCGCCAGCAGCTTGGATGGGATCTACGAGCAGTACTTC.